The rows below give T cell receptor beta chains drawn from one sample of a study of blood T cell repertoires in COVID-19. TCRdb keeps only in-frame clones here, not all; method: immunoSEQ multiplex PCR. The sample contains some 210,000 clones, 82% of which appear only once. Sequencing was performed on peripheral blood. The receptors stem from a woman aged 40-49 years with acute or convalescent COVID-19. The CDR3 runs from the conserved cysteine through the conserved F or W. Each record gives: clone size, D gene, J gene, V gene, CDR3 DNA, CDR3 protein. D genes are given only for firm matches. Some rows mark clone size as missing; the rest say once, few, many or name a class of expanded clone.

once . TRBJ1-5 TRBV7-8 TGTGCCAGCAGCTTAGCCACAGGGCTTCAGCCCCAGCATTTT CASSLATGLQPQHF
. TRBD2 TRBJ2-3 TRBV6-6 TGTGCCAGCAGTCAGACTAGCGGGGGGTACCCACTAAGCACAGATACGCAGTATTTT CASSQTSGGYPLSTDTQYF
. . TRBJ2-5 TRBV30 TGTGCCTGGAGTGTACTTGGGACCCAGTACTTC CAWSVLGTQYF
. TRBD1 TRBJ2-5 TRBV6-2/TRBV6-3 TGTGCCAGCAGTCCGACAGGGGACGGCGGAGAGACCCAGTACTTC CASSPTGDGGETQYF
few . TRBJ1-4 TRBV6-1 TGTGCCAGCAGTGATGGCCGTCAAACCTTT CASSDGRQTF
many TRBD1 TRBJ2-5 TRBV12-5 TGTGCTAGTGGTTGGGGGACAGCTCAAGAGACCCAGTACTTC CASGWGTAQETQYF
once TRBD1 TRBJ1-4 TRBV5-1 TGCGCCAGCAGCCTGGGACAGGCCCGTGCCGTCAATGAAAAACTGTTTTTT CASSLGQARAVNEKLFF
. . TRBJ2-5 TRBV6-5 TGTGCCAGCAGCCGACAGTTACAAGAGACCCAGTACTTC CASSRQLQETQYF
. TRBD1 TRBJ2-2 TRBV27 TGTGCCAGCAGTACCTATACAGGGGATGGTGGAACCGGGGAGCTGTTTTTT CASSTYTGDGGTGELFF
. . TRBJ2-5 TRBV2 TGTGCCAGCAGTGATGGGGGGGCCCTAGAGACCCAGTACTTC CASSDGGALETQYF
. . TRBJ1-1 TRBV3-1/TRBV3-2 TGTGCCAGCAGCGCACAGGGTCAGAGCCGCCCCCTTGGTGAAGCTTTCTTT CASSAQGQSRPLGEAFF
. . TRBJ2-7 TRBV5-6 TGTGCCAGTATCTCACGGACGGGATTCGGGGGCGAGCAGTACTTC CASISRTGFGGEQYF
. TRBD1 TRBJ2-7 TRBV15 TGTGCCACCAGCAGGACCCTTGGACAGGGGGTATACGAGCAGTACTTC CATSRTLGQGVYEQYF
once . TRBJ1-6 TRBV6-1 TGTGCCAGCAGTGAAGCTGGGGGGTATTCACCCCTCCACTTT CASSEAGGYSPLHF
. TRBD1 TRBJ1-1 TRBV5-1 TGCGCCAGCAGCTCATCAACCGGGACAGGGCTTCTTAGGGCTTTCTTT CASSSSTGTGLLRAFF
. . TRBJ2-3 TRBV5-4 TGTGCCAGCAGCCTACGACAGGGCACAGATACGCAGTATTTT CASSLRQGTDTQYF
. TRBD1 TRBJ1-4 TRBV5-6 TGTGCCAGCAGCTTCCTACAGGGGGCGGATGAAAAACTGTTTTTT CASSFLQGADEKLFF
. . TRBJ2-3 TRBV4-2 TGTGCCAGCAGCCAAGTTAGCGGCGGGGATAGCACAGATACGCAGTATTTT CASSQVSGGDSTDTQYF
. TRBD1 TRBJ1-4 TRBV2 TGTGCCAGCAGGGAGGGACAGCGCTCCAATGAAAAACTGTTTTTT CASREGQRSNEKLFF
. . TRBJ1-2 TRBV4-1 TGCGCCAGCAGCCAAAGTGGGATCCAGGGGTACGATGGCTACACCTTC CASSQSGIQGYDGYTF
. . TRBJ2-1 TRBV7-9 TGTGCCAGCAGCTTAGGTGCGGATGAGCAGTTCTTC CASSLGADEQFF
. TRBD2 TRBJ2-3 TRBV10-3 TGTGCCATGGGGGGGGAACTAACAGATACGCAGTATTTT CAMGGELTDTQYF
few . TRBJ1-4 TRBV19 TGTGCCAGTAGTAAGACTGCAACTAATGAAAAACTGTTTTTT CASSKTATNEKLFF
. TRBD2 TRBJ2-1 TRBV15 TGTGCCACCAGCTCATTCTGGACTAGCGGGCGGGGTGAGCAGTTCTTC CATSSFWTSGRGEQFF
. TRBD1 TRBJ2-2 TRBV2 TGTGCCAGCAGGAGGACAGGGGACACCGGGGAGCTGTTTTTT CASRRTGDTGELFF
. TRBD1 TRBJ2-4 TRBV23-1 TGCGCCAGCCGGGAGAAAGACAGGGGGCCGGACATTCAGTACTTC CASREKDRGPDIQYF
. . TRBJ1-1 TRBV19 TGTGCCAGTAGGTCCCAGTCGAACACTGAAGCTTTCTTT CASRSQSNTEAFF
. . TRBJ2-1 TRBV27 TGTGCCAGCAGTTCCTCCCTGCGTCCTGACTACAATGAGCAGTTCTTC CASSSSLRPDYNEQFF
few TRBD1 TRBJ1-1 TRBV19 TGTGCCAGTAGCCGACAGGGAAGGAACACTGAAGCTTTCTTT CASSRQGRNTEAFF
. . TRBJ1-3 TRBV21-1 TGTGCCAGCAGCACCCGGGGGATCGAGGACACCATATATTTT CASSTRGIEDTIYF
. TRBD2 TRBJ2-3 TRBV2 TGTGCCAGCAGTGAAGGGTCCTTCCCACAGACGGGAGGTACGCAGTATTTT CASSEGSFPQTGGTQYF
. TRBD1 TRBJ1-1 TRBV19 TGTGCCAGTAGTCGACAGGGGAACACTGAAGCTTTCTTT CASSRQGNTEAFF
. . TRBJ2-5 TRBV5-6 TGTGCCAGCAGCCCCAGGGGCATTTTAACACCAGAGACCCAGTACTTC CASSPRGILTPETQYF
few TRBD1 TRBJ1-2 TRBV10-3 TGTGCCATTACCTCTACAGGGGGCGGTAACTATGGCTACACCTTC CAITSTGGGNYGYTF
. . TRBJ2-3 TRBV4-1 TGCGCCAGCAGCCAAGATTCAGGGTACCGGGATACGCAGTATTTT CASSQDSGYRDTQYF
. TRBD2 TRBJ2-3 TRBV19 TGTGCCAGTCGACTAGCGGGGGACCGCGCAGATACGCAGTATTTT CASRLAGDRADTQYF
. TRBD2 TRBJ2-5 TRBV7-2 TGTGCCAGCAGGCCAACGGGGAGGGAGATCCGAGAGACCCAGTACTTC CASRPTGREIRETQYF
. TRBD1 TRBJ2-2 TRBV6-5 TGTGCCAGCACCGGGGACAGGGCCACCGGGGAGCTGTTTTTT CASTGDRATGELFF
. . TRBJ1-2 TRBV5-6 TGTGCCAGCAGCTTGGGACAGTCTATCGGTGGCTACACCTTC CASSLGQSIGGYTF
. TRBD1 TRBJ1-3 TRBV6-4 TGTGGGACAGGATCTGGAAACACCATATATTTT CGTGSGNTIYF